This T cell receptor (beta chain) emerged from a study of T cells in Graves' hyperthyroidism and ophthalmopathy. This clonotype has at least ten counts. TCR beta CDR3 region amplification was performed from RNA transcripts. HTBI primers were employed in a first-round RT-PCR of the TCR CDR3. TCRdb processed the multiplex PCR reads anew with MiXCR; each CDR3 protein has one entry. Here the sample spans around 500,000 distinct CDR3 sequences, 14% being singletons. Losses at the gene ends were 6 bases for V and 5 bases for J; bases not matched to a gene: 13. The CDR3 length is 16 residues. Looked up from germline, CDR1 is SGHRS and CDR2 is YFSETQ.

Sample: blood. The chain is built from TRBV5-1 and TRBJ2-5; 10 nucleotides match TRBD2. The TCR sequence derives from a woman aged 35 to 49 with Graves' hyperthyroidism. The CDR3, as DNA: TGCGCCAGCACCCGGGGGGCTAGCGGGAGTACCGAGACCCAGTACTTC. Protein product: CASTRGASGSTETQYF.